One and the same sample provided the 28 T cell receptor beta chains below, sequenced in a study of T cell repertoires in cytomegalovirus infection. For these TCRs, the target antigens are not known. MiXCR, applied by TCRdb to the reads, yields one record per CDR3 protein. The repertoire includes hundreds of thousands of distinct CDR3 sequences, about 42% of them detected once, and approximately 40% sits in the top ten. Here the sequenced sample was cultured PBMCs, taken from culture after CMV antigen stimulation. The origin of the receptors is a human donor in good health (CMV status not recorded). Some clones in this sample may be carry-over from other donors' samples.

The chain employs TRBV27 and TRBJ1-1; tentative D call: TRBD1 (6 bases). Trimming removed 8 bases from V and 1 base from J, with 11 bases in between. The CDR3 is 13 amino acids. CDR1 and CDR2 (germline): MNHEY, SMNVEV (reference sequence). CDR3 region: CASGGAANTEAFF. The CDR3 nucleotides are TGTGCCAGCGGGGGGGCAGCGAACACTGAAGCTTTCTTT.

V and J are TRBV6-2 or TRBV6-3 and TRBJ2-7; D possibly uses TRBD1 or TRBD2 (5 bases each). Trimming stripped 7 bases from V and 0 bases from J, with 13 bases between. There are 14 residues in the CDR3. Per germline, CDR1 MNHEY and CDR2 SVGEGT. CDR3 bases: TGTGCCAGCAAAACCTCAGGGACCTCCTACGAGCAGTACTTC. Protein sequence: CASKTSGTSYEQYF.

This rearrangement joins TRBV19 to TRBJ2-7; 9 bases are a match to TRBD2. The CDR3 extends over 15 amino acids. V shed 4 bases, J shed 2 bases, and the junction held 6 bases outside the gene matches. Germline CDR1 and CDR2: LNHDA and SQIVND (reference sequence). CDR3 nucleotides: TGTGCCAGTAGTACCTCTAGCGGGGTGACCTACGAGCAGTACTTC. This translates into CASSTSSGVTYEQYF.

J is TRBJ1-1 and V is TRBV5-4; no definite D call. Trimming took 0 bases from V and 0 from J, leaving 6 bases between them. Germline values: CDR1 SGHNT, CDR2 YYREEE (reference sequence). The CDR3 is made up of 14 amino acids. The CDR3 coding sequence is TGTGCCAGCAGCTTGGCCAGTATGAACACTGAAGCTTTCTTT. Translation: CASSLASMNTEAFF.

This clonotype came up many times. The V gene is TRBV11-2, the J gene TRBJ2-7, with unresolved D. Trimming removed 4 bases at V and 2 bases at J, with 18 bases between. Germline V gene lookup returns CDR1 SGHAT and CDR2 FQNNGV. The CDR3 consists of 16 residues. CDR3 sequence (DNA): TGTGCCAGCAGCTCGCTCGGACGGCGTGGGACCTACGAGCAGTACTTC. This gives the protein CASSSLGRRGTYEQYF. Using reference TRBV11-2 and TRBJ2-7 for the parts outside the CDR3, the full variable domain is EAGVAQSPRYKIIEKRQSVAFWCNPISGHATLYWYQQILGQGPKLLIQFQNNGVVDDSQLPKDRFSAERLKGVDSTLKIQPAKLEDSAVYLCASSSLGRRGTYEQYFGPGTRLTVT.

The chain links TRBV15 to TRBJ2-5; 9 nucleotides align to TRBD2. Germline CDR1 LNHNV, CDR2 YYDKDF (reference sequence). The ends lost 0 bases at V and 7 bases at J; junction bases unmatched: 12. CDR3 length: 17 amino acids. The CDR3 DNA reads as TGTGCCACCAGCAGAGATCCGTTGACTAGCGGCCTAGCGACCCAGTACTTC. Protein sequence: CATSRDPLTSGLATQYF. Together with reference TRBV15 and TRBJ2-5, the CDR3 gives the full variable domain: DAMVIQNPRYQVTQFGKPVTLSCSQTLNHNVMYWYQQKSSQAPKLLFHYYDKDFNNEADTPDNFQSRRPNTSFCFLDIRSPGLGDTAMYLCATSRDPLTSGLATQYFGPGTRLLVL.

The chain recombines TRBV7-6 with TRBJ2-1, with D tentatively TRBD1 (5 bases). Germline CDR1 and CDR2: SGHVS and FNYEAQ. The CDR3 is made up of 16 amino acids. Trimming cost V 5 bases and J 6 bases, with 20 bases left between them. Here the CDR3 DNA reads TGTGCCAGCAGCGCCAGGGCCGCAACCGATCTCAATGAGCAGTTCTTC. This sequence encodes CASSARAATDLNEQFF.

The V and J genes are TRBV6-2 or TRBV6-3 and TRBJ2-2, with 10 bases identical to TRBD2. Germline values: CDR1 MNHEY, CDR2 SVGEGT. The CDR3 runs 16 residues. V was pared by 6 bases and J by 7 bases, with 11 bases of the junction left unmatched. The CDR3 here is CASSWSGGATGGELFF. Here the CDR3 DNA reads TGTGCCAGCAGCTGGAGCGGGGGGGCGACTGGCGGGGAGCTGTTTTTT.

The V and J genes are TRBV20-1 and TRBJ2-3, with 8 bases matching TRBD1. The CDR3 length is 14 residues. Unmatched junction bases numbered 3, after V lost 3 bases and J lost 1 base. From germline, CDR1 is DFQATT and CDR2 SNEGSKA (reference sequence). CDR3 residues: CSAREDRGTDTQYF. CDR3 coding DNA: TGCAGTGCTAGGGAGGACAGGGGCACAGATACGCAGTATTTT.

In this sample, this clonotype turned up many times. This chain uses TRBV7-2 with TRBJ2-7, with 9 positions matching TRBD1. V shed 5 bases and J 4 bases; nucleotides not matched to a gene: 9. The CDR3 loop spans 15 amino acids. Per germline, CDR1 SGHTA and CDR2 FQGNSA. The CDR3 protein is CASSITGTGMYEQYF. The CDR3 DNA sequence: TGTGCCAGCAGCATAACCGGGACAGGGATGTACGAGCAGTACTTC.

This chain joins TRBV28 and TRBJ2-7; D remains unclear. This CDR3 has 15 residues. V lost 5 bases, J lost 3 bases, and 17 bases lay in between. CDR1 is MDHEN, CDR2 SYDVKM, per germline. CDR3 sequence reads: CASSGITTYFYEQYF. The DNA of the CDR3 is TGTGCCAGCAGTGGGATCACGACGTATTTCTACGAGCAGTACTTC. The entire variable domain, with the rest obtained from reference TRBV28 and TRBJ2-7, is as follows: DVKVTQSSRYLVKRTGEKVFLECVQDMDHENMFWYRQDPGLGLRLIYFSYDVKMKEKGDIPEGYSVSREKKERFSLILESASTNQTSMYLCASSGITTYFYEQYFGPGTRLTVT.

This clonotype has only a few counts. The rearrangement joins TRBV12-3 or TRBV12-4 to TRBJ2-5, with TRBD2 matching 13 bases. V was pared by 6 bases and J by 5 bases, with 6 bases of the junction left unmatched. The CDR3 sequence is 15 residues long. CDR3 DNA: TGTGCCAGCAGCACTAGCGGGAGGGCCGGGGAGACCCAGTACTTC. Translation gives CASSTSGRAGETQYF.

Concerning this clonotype: One junction end disagrees with the germline gene, perhaps due to a read error. The genes are TRBV4-1 and TRBJ1-2, with D possibly matching TRBD1 (5 bases). CDR1 is MGHRA and CDR2 is YSYEKL in the germline V gene. The CDR3 loop spans 13 amino acids. This CDR3 is CASSRPGTGPFHF. The CDR3 bases are TGCGCCAGCAGCCGACCCGGGACGGGACCTTTCCACTTC.

This clonotype came up many times. This chain uses TRBV7-2 with TRBJ2-3; 11 bases are shared with TRBD2. The CDR3 is made up of 16 amino acids. Trimming cost V 5 bases and J 6 bases; bases outside gene matches: 10. Per germline, CDR1 SGHTA and CDR2 FQGNSA. The DNA of the CDR3 is TGTGCCAGCAGCCCTAGGACTAGCGGGCCTGCGGATACGCAGTATTTT. Its translation: CASSPRTSGPADTQYF.

This clonotype was seen ten or more times. The chain combines TRBV12-5 with TRBJ2-3; D gene unclear. This CDR3 region has 20 residues. V shed 4 bases and J shed 2 bases, with 28 bases lying between them. Germline-derived CDR1 and CDR2 are LGHNT and FRNRAP. The DNA of the CDR3 is TGTGCTAGTGGTTACAACACGGACGGAACTCACGTCGTTAACACAGATACGCAGTATTTT. It translates to CASGYNTDGTHVVNTDTQYF.

This clonotype was counted between two and nine times. V gene TRBV4-1 combines with J gene TRBJ2-4; D may match TRBD1 or TRBD2 (5 bases each). Trimming cost V 3 bases and J 6 bases, with 9 bases left between them. The CDR3 is made up of 13 amino acids. The germline CDR1 and CDR2 sequences are MGHRA and YSYEKL. This chain's CDR3 is CASSHPGGNIQYF. Here the CDR3 DNA reads TGCGCCAGCAGCCATCCTGGGGGAAACATTCAGTACTTC.

The rearrangement links TRBV6-2 or TRBV6-3 to TRBJ2-2; weak D call: TRBD1 (6 bases). The CDR3 sequence is 14 residues long. Germline loops: CDR1 MNHEY, CDR2 SVGEGT. The V end lost 7 bases, the J end lost 4 bases, and 13 bases lay between the germline ends. The CDR3 sequence: CASTIWDITGELFF. The CDR3 DNA reads as TGTGCCAGCACAATTTGGGACATCACCGGGGAGCTGTTTTTT.

This chain connects TRBV6-1 to TRBJ2-1, with 7 nucleotides matching TRBD2. V shed 5 bases, J shed 6 bases, and the junction held 7 bases outside the gene matches. The CDR3 contains 14 residues. The germline CDR1 and CDR2 sequences are MNHNS and SASEGT. CDR3 in DNA: TGTGCCAGCAGTAGCGGGGCCGGGGGCAATGAGCAGTTCTTC. Its translation is CASSSGAGGNEQFF.

The CDR3 reads CASSLRLAETQYF. The DNA for the CDR3 is TGTGCCAGCAGCTTAAGGCTAGCAGAGACCCAGTACTTC. The V call is TRBV7-2, the J call TRBJ2-5; D is perhaps TRBD2 (5 bases). This CDR3 region has 13 residues. CDR1 is SGHTA, CDR2 FQGNSA, per germline. Trimming left V 2 bases short and J 4 bases short, with 8 bases between.

This clonotype was counted only a few times. The chain links TRBV7-2 to TRBJ2-1, with 11 bases lining up with TRBD2. The CDR3 sequence is 15 residues long. Trimming took 5 bases from V and 6 from J; bases not matched to a gene: 6. Germline assignment: CDR1 SGHTA and CDR2 FQGNSA. This CDR3 reads CASSETSGSTNEQFF. CDR3 nucleotides: TGTGCCAGCAGCGAAACTAGCGGGAGTACCAATGAGCAGTTCTTC.

This clonotype has only a few counts. The chain links TRBV6-1 to TRBJ2-6; no clear D. The CDR3 sequence is 16 residues long. Trimming took 6 bases from V and 0 from J, leaving 12 bases between them. Per the germline V gene, CDR1 is MNHNS and CDR2 is SASEGT. The CDR3 DNA reads as TGTGCCAGCAGACCGCTTCAAGGCTCTGGGGCCAACGTCCTGACTTTC. It yields the protein CASRPLQGSGANVLTF.

This chain connects TRBV20-1 to TRBJ2-5, with 10 bases aligning to TRBD2. Trimming cost V 6 bases and J 4 bases; bases outside gene matches: 8. From germline, CDR1 is DFQATT and CDR2 SNEGSKA (reference sequence). The CDR3 has 14 residues. The CDR3 DNA follows: TGCAGTGCCATAGCGGGAGGCCCCCCAGAGACCCAGTACTTC. Translated: CSAIAGGPPETQYF.

The genes are TRBV15 and TRBJ1-3; no reliable D call. The CDR3 has 15 amino acids. CDR1 is LNHNV, CDR2 YYDKDF, per germline (reference sequence). Trimming cost V 0 bases and J 8 bases, with 14 bases left between them. CDR3 bases: TGTGCCACCAGCAGAGAGGGAAAACACCTAGACACCATATATTTT. It encodes CATSREGKHLDTIYF.

The chain joins TRBV6-6 to TRBJ2-5; 8 nucleotides align to TRBD1. The germline V gene has CDR1 MNHNY and CDR2 SVGAGI (reference sequence). CDR3 length: 15 amino acids. V was clipped by 6 bases and J by 3 bases; unmatched bases: 9. CDR3 amino acids: CASSPPRGREETQYF. The CDR3 DNA sequence: TGTGCCAGCAGCCCACCCAGGGGGCGGGAAGAGACCCAGTACTTC.

The V gene is TRBV11-2, the J gene TRBJ2-1, with 8 bases that match TRBD2. The CDR3 covers 17 residues. From germline, CDR1 is SGHAT and CDR2 FQNNGV. The V segment lost 0 bases and the J segment 3 bases; nucleotides outside the gene matches: 7. For the CDR3, the DNA is TGTGCCAGCAGCTTAGATCGGGCGGGAGGCTTCTACAATGAGCAGTTCTTC. It codes for CASSLDRAGGFYNEQFF.

The chain couples TRBV6-2 or TRBV6-3 to TRBJ2-7; weak D call: TRBD2 (6 bases). V was pared by 10 bases and J by 4 bases, with 17 bases between. The CDR3 has 13 amino acids. Germline V gene sequence: CDR1 MNHEY, CDR2 SVGEGT. The CDR3 DNA follows: TGTGCCATACGAGACGGGGGAGGTTACGAGCAGTACTTC. Protein sequence: CAIRDGGGYEQYF.

The rearrangement links TRBV7-2 to TRBJ2-7; 8 nucleotides match TRBD2. V trimming: 3 bases; J trimming: 1 base; junction bases outside the gene matches: 5. The CDR3 contains 15 residues. CDR1 SGHTA and CDR2 FQGNSA come from the germline V gene. CDR3 coding DNA: TGTGCCAGCAGCTTCGGAGCGGGAGAGTCCTACGAGCAGTACTTC. Translation: CASSFGAGESYEQYF.

A few counts support this clonotype. The genes are TRBV7-8 and TRBJ2-7, with 7 positions matching TRBD1. Unmatched junction bases numbered 6, after V lost 3 bases and J lost 1 base. This CDR3 contains 15 residues. Germline V gene data show CDR1 as SGHVS and CDR2 as FQNEAQ. The CDR3 sequence: CASSLGDSPSYEQYF. CDR3 bases: TGTGCCAGCAGCTTGGGGGACAGCCCTTCCTACGAGCAGTACTTC. Using reference TRBV7-8 and TRBJ2-7 for the parts outside the CDR3, the full variable domain is GAGVSQSPRYKVAKRGQDVALRCDPISGHVSLFWYQQALGQGPEFLTYFQNEAQLDKSGLPSDRFFAERPEGSVSTLKIQRTQQEDSAVYLCASSLGDSPSYEQYFGPGTRLTVT.